This T cell receptor (beta chain) stems from a study of breast tumors, draining lymph nodes, adjacent tissues. Study-wide findings and caveats: Tumor and nontumor repertoires were significantly more similar in luminal-like than in basal-like breast cancer. The lymph node origin of tumor T cells was framed as consistent with a hypothesis, not demonstrated. Tumor repertoires ranked between lymph nodes and nontumor tissue in diversity, with V and J gene preferences. Findings are consistent with lymph node origin and intratumoral expansion of most tumor T cells.

V lost 4 bases to trimming and J lost 0 bases; unmatched junction nucleotides: 3. Germline V lookup: CDR1 SGHVS, CDR2 FQNEAQ. CDR3 length: 16 amino acids. TCRdb used MiXCR to reprocess the multiplex PCR reads, holding one entry per CDR3 protein. The table has about 200,000 distinct CDR3 sequences, less than 40% seen once. The lymph nodes were axillary draining lymph nodes from breast cancer patients. This clonotype was seen at least ten times. Its target is not known. Material for sequencing was axillary lymph node tissue. The chain employs TRBV7-8 and TRBJ1-6; 7 bases match TRBD1. This receptor was taken from a female donor with breast cancer. Some clones in this sample may be carry-over from other donors' samples. CDR3 residues: CASSWGDSSYNSPLHF. Written as DNA, the CDR3 is TGTGCCAGCAGCTGGGGGGACAGCTCCTATAATTCACCCCTCCACTTT. The whole variable domain, remainder taken from reference TRBV7-8 and TRBJ1-6, is GAGVSQSPRYKVAKRGQDVALRCDPISGHVSLFWYQQALGQGPEFLTYFQNEAQLDKSGLPSDRFFAERPEGSVSTLKIQRTQQEDSAVYLCASSWGDSSYNSPLHFGNGTRLTVT.